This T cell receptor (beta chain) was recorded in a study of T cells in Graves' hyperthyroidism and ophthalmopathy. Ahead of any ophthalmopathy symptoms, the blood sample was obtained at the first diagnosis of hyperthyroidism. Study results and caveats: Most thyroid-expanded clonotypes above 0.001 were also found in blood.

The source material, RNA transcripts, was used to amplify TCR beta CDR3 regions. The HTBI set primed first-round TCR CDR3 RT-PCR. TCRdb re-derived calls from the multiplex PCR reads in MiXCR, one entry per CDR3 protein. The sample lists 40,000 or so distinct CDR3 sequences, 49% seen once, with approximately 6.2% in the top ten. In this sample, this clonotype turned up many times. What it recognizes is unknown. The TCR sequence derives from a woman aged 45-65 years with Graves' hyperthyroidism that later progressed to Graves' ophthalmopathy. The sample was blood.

CDR3: CASSLQQGAMNTEAFF. As DNA, the CDR3 is TGCGCCAGCAGCTTGCAACAGGGAGCTATGAACACTGAAGCTTTCTTT. The genes are TRBV5-1 and TRBJ1-1; D is possibly TRBD1 (6 bases). The CDR3 is 16 amino acids. CDR1 SGHRS and CDR2 YFSETQ come from the germline V gene. V was shortened by 1 base and J by 0 bases, with 13 bases between the two germline ends.